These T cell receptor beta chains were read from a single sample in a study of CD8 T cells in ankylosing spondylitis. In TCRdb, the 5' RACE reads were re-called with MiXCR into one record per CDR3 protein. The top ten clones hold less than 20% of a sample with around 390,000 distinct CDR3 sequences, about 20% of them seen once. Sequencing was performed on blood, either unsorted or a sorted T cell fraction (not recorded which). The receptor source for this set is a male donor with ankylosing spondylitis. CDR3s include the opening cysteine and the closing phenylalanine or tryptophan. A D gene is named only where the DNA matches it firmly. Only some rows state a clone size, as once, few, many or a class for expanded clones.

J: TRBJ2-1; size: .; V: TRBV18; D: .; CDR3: CASSPYGALYNEQFF; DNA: TGTGCCAGCTCACCATACGGGGCGCTTTACAATGAGCAGTTCTTC
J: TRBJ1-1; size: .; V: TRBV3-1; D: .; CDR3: CASSQASGEAFF; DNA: TGTGCCAGCAGCCAAGCATCTGGGGAAGCTTTCTTT
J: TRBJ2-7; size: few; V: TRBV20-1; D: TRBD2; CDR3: CSAGGGPDFYEQYF; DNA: TGCAGTGCCGGCGGGGGGCCAGACTTCTACGAGCAGTACTTC
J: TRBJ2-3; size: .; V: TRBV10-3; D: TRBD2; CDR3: CAISEWREVPDTQYF; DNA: TGTGCCATCAGTGAGTGGCGGGAGGTCCCAGATACGCAGTATTTT
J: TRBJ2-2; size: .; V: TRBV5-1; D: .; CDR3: CASSKVPMRRGELFF; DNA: TGCGCCAGCAGCAAGGTGCCGATGAGGCGGGGGGAGCTGTTTTTT
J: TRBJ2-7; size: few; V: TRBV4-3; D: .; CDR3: CASSQEARYSYEQYF; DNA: TGCGCCAGCAGCCAAGAGGCCAGATACTCCTACGAGCAGTACTTC
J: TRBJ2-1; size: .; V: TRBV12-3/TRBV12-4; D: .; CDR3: CASSPLVGYLGYNEQFF; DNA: TGTGCCAGCAGCCCCCTCGTCGGCTATCTGGGATACAATGAGCAGTTCTTC
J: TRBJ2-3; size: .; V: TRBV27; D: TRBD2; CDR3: CASSLAGALRTDTQYF; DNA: TGTGCCAGCTCCCTAGCGGGAGCCCTCCGCACAGATACGCAGTATTTT
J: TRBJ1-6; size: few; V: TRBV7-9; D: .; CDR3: CASSRGREGYNSPLHF; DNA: TGTGCCAGCAGCCGAGGCAGGGAGGGGTATAATTCACCCCTCCACTTT
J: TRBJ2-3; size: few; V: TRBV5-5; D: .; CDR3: CASKSLPDTQYF; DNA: TGTGCCAGCAAATCCCTTCCAGATACGCAGTATTTT
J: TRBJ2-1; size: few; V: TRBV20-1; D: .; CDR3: CSARDGGPKNEQFF; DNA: TGCAGTGCTAGAGACGGAGGGCCTAAGAATGAGCAGTTCTTC
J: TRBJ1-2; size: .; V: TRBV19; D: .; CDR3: CASSIGFPGYTF; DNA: TGTGCCAGTAGTATCGGGTTCCCGGGCTACACCTTC
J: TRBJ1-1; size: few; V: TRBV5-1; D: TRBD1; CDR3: CASSLDIGTVNTEAFF; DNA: TGCGCCAGCAGCTTGGACATAGGGACAGTCAACACTGAAGCTTTCTTT
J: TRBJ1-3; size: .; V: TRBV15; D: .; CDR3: CATSSLFGTGDTIYF; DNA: TGTGCCACCAGCAGCCTTTTCGGGACCGGCGACACCATATATTTT
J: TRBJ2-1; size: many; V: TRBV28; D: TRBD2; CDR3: CASSFGAGGYNEQFF; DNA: TGTGCCAGCAGTTTCGGGGCGGGAGGATACAATGAGCAGTTCTTC
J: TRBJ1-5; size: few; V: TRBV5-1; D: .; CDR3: CASSLAIDQPQHF; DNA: TGCGCCAGCAGCTTGGCCATCGATCAGCCCCAGCATTTT
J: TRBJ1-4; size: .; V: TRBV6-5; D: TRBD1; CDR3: CASSYPKRQGTNEKLFF; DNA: TGTGCCAGCAGTTACCCCAAACGACAGGGTACTAATGAAAAACTGTTTTTT
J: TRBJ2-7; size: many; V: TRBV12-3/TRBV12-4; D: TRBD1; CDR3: CASSLRQGGLYEQYF; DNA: TGTGCCAGCAGTTTACGACAGGGGGGCCTCTACGAGCAGTACTTC
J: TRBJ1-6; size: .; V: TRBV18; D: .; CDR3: CASSRDHESPLHF; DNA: TGTGCCAGCTCACGGGACCATGAATCACCCCTCCACTTT
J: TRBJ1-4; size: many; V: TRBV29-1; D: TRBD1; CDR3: CSARTGGGEKLFF; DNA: TGCAGCGCCCGGACAGGGGGCGGTGAAAAACTGTTTTTT
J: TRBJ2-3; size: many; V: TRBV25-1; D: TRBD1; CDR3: CASSSQGVTQYF; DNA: TGTGCCAGCAGTTCACAGGGGGTCACGCAGTATTTT
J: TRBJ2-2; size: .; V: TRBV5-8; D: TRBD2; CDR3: CASSEGLANTGELFF; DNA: TGTGCCAGCAGCGAGGGACTAGCGAACACCGGGGAGCTGTTTTTT
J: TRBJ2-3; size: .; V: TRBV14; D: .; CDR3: CASTKNSGTTSTDTQYF; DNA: TGTGCCAGCACCAAGAACTCGGGCACCACTAGCACAGATACGCAGTATTTT
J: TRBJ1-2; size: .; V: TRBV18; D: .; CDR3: CASSQGIAGSYGYTF; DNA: TGTGCCAGCTCACAAGGGATCGCAGGGAGCTATGGCTACACCTTC
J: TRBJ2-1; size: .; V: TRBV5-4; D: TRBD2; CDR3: CASSLVASGKYNEQFF; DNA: TGTGCCAGCAGCTTGGTAGCTAGCGGGAAATACAATGAGCAGTTCTTC
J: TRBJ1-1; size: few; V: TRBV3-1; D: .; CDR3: CASSFAAINTEAFF; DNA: TGTGCCAGCAGCTTCGCAGCAATAAACACTGAAGCTTTCTTT
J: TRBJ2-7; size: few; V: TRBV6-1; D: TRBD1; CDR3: CASSRTGNHYEQYF; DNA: TGTGCCAGCAGTCGGACAGGGAATCACTACGAGCAGTACTTC
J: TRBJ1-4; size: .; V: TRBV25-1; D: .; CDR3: CASSEGANEKLFF; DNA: TGTGCCAGCAGTGAAGGGGCGAATGAAAAACTGTTTTTT
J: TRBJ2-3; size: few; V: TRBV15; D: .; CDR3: CATSRVGGSRVTDTQYF; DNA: TGTGCCACCAGCAGAGTTGGCGGGTCAAGGGTCACAGATACGCAGTATTTT
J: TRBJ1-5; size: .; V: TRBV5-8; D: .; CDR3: CASSLRSGSSNQPQHF; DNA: TGTGCCAGCAGCTTGCGGTCTGGGAGTAGCAATCAGCCCCAGCATTTT
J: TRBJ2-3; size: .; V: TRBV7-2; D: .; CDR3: CASSLRTETDTQYF; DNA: TGTGCCAGCAGCCTTAGGACAGAAACAGATACGCAGTATTTT
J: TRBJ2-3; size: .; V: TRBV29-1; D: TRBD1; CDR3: CSVLQGEKRYF; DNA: TGCAGCGTTCTACAGGGGGAAAAGAGGTATTTT
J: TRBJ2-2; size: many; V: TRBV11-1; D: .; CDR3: CASSLGTNTGELFF; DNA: TGTGCCAGCAGCTTGGGTACGAACACCGGGGAGCTGTTTTTT
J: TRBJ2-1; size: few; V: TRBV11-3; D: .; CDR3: CASSLFSSSSYNEQFF; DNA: TGTGCCAGCAGCTTATTTTCTAGCTCCTCCTACAATGAGCAGTTCTTC
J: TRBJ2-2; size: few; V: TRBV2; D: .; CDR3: CASSGRVNTGELFF; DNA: TGTGCCAGCAGTGGGAGGGTGAACACCGGGGAGCTGTTTTTT
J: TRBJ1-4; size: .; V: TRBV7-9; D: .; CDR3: CASSFWGLTNEKLFF; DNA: TGTGCCAGCAGCTTCTGGGGGCTAACTAATGAAAAACTGTTTTTT
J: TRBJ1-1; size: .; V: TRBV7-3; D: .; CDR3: CASSRGRTNTEAFF; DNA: TGTGCCAGCTCTAGGGGGAGAACGAACACTGAAGCTTTCTTT
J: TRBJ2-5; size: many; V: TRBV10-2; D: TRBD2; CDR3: CASTEGLAGGGETQYF; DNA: TGCGCCAGCACCGAGGGCCTAGCGGGAGGTGGAGAGACCCAGTACTTC